This T cell receptor (beta chain) was identified in a study of T cells after yellow fever vaccination. Points from the study as a whole: After the booster, roughly 96% of CD4 and approximately 87% of CD8 primary-response clones were re-detected. On re-exposure, the response was weaker but peaked faster, at day 5 versus 15.

Trimming took 8 bases from V and 1 from J; bases not matched to a gene: 6. Per germline, CDR1 SEHNR and CDR2 FQNEAQ (reference sequence). The CDR3 is 14 amino acids. They built TCR cDNA with 5'RACE template switching, a step that put in a universal primer site and UMIs. TCRdb independently ran MiXCR on the 5' RACE reads; one entry per CDR3 protein. The sample lists approximately 610,000 distinct CDR3 sequences; 17% were seen once. A few counts support this clonotype. Its specificity is not known. Material: PBMCs, obtained around 5 days after the first yellow fever vaccination. The chain has TRBV7-9 and TRBJ1-1; 8 bases fit TRBD1. This TCR was recovered from a man younger than 35 who received the YFV17D yellow fever vaccine. CDR3 region: CASGPGTGNTEAFF. In DNA form, the CDR3 reads TGTGCCAGCGGGCCTGGGACAGGGAACACTGAAGCTTTCTTT.